The 32 T cell receptor beta chains listed next were all sequenced from one sample in a study of cytomegalovirus exposure and HLA in healthy donors. PCR used 60 Vbeta primers and 13 Jbeta primers. The protocol was immunoSEQ multiplex PCR, while the TCRdb copy is restricted to in-frame clones and leaves out a portion. The data contain 150,000 to 200,000 clones, approximately 80% of them singletons. Sequenced material: PBMCs. Receptor source: a middle-aged woman in good health and CMV-seropositive.

The chain uses TRBV5-1 and TRBJ2-3, with TRBD2 identical over 9 bases. Germline V gives CDR1 SGHRS, CDR2 YFSETQ. Trimming at V came to 0 bases and at J to 4 bases, leaving 3 bases not matched to a gene. The CDR3 is 15 amino acids. The CDR3 DNA reads as TGCGCCAGCAGCTTGGGTAGCGGGGGTCCAGATACGCAGTATTTT. Translated, it gives CASSLGSGGPDTQYF.

The chain is built from TRBV2 and TRBJ1-2; a possible D gene is TRBD1 (6 bases). CDR1 is SNHLY and CDR2 is FYNNEI in the germline V gene. V was cut by 5 bases and J by 6 bases, with 13 bases left in between. The CDR3 loop spans 13 amino acids. CDR3 region: CASSLKQGNGYTF. CDR3 nucleotide sequence: TGTGCCAGCAGTCTTAAACAGGGTAATGGCTACACCTTC.

V usage is TRBV5-1 and J usage is TRBJ2-1; D is ambiguous. This CDR3 region has 16 residues. Trimming took 2 bases from V and 6 from J, leaving 18 bases between them. Germline loops: CDR1 SGHRS, CDR2 YFSETQ. This CDR3 reads CASSFADLSIGNEQFF. The DNA of the CDR3 is TGCGCCAGCAGCTTCGCTGACTTATCCATTGGCAATGAGCAGTTCTTC.

The V gene is TRBV11-1, the J gene TRBJ2-2; 8 bases fit TRBD2. The CDR3 is made up of 19 amino acids. The J segment lost 5 bases and the V segment lost 5 bases, leaving 19 bases of the junction unmatched. Germline values: CDR1 SGHAT, CDR2 FQDESV (reference sequence). The CDR3 DNA sequence: TGTGCCAGCAGCCTCATGACAGCGGGGGCCCCACTTGAGACCGGGGAGCTGTTTTTT. Translation: CASSLMTAGAPLETGELFF.

V usage is TRBV5-4 and J usage is TRBJ2-3, with TRBD2 identical over 9 bases. Germline CDR1 SGHNT, CDR2 YYREEE (reference sequence). V dropped 0 bases and J dropped 6; count of bases not matched to a gene: 8. CDR3 size: 16 residues. This CDR3 reads CASSLEAGGFFDTQYF. CDR3 coding DNA: TGTGCCAGCAGCTTGGAAGCGGGGGGTTTTTTCGATACGCAGTATTTT.

The chain links TRBV2 to TRBJ1-3; D is possibly TRBD1 (5 bases). V shed 0 bases and J shed 0 bases, with 12 bases lying between them. The CDR3 is made up of 17 amino acids. Germline assignment: CDR1 SNHLY and CDR2 FYNNEI. The CDR3 reads CASSEARRGYSGNTIYF. The CDR3 bases are TGTGCCAGCAGTGAAGCGAGGAGGGGCTACTCTGGAAACACCATATATTTT.

This chain uses TRBV4-1 with TRBJ1-1; D ambiguous. Deletions cut 0 bases from V and 2 bases from J, with 7 bases between. The length of the CDR3 is 14 residues. In germline, CDR1 is MGHRA, CDR2 YSYEKL. CDR3 sequence: CASSQDDINTEAFF. In DNA form, the CDR3 reads TGCGCCAGCAGCCAAGATGACATCAACACTGAAGCTTTCTTT.

V and J are TRBV7-2 and TRBJ2-1; 10 nucleotides match TRBD1. V was pared by 4 bases and J by 8 bases, with 5 bases of the junction left unmatched. Germline V gene sequence: CDR1 SGHTA, CDR2 FQGNSA. This CDR3 has 14 residues. CDR3 in DNA: TGTGCCAGCAGCTCCCGGACAGGGGGGCATGAGCAGTTCTTC. It codes for CASSSRTGGHEQFF.

The rearrangement joins TRBV23-1 to TRBJ2-1; 7 bases are a match to TRBD1. TRBV23-1 is recorded as an ORF, its role being uncertain. The CDR3 has 16 residues. V shed 2 bases, J shed 6 bases, and the junction held 10 bases outside the gene matches. The CDR3 sequence: CASSQPRQGVGNEQFF. The CDR3 DNA follows: TGCGCCAGCAGTCAACCGCGACAGGGTGTGGGCAATGAGCAGTTCTTC.

V gene TRBV5-8 combines with J gene TRBJ1-5, with TRBD1 as a possible D gene (5 bases). The V gene's germline CDR1 is SGHTS and CDR2 YDEGEE. V lost 1 base to trimming and J lost 3 bases, with 11 bases between them. The CDR3 extends over 15 amino acids. CDR3 sequence reads: CASSLFSQVNQPQHF. The CDR3, as DNA: TGTGCCAGCAGCTTGTTCTCACAGGTCAATCAGCCCCAGCATTTT.

This clone turned up a few times. Other DNA sequences of this sample code for an identical CDR3. The chain is built from TRBV2 and TRBJ1-2; TRBD1 matches 8 bases. The CDR3 spans 13 residues. Looked up from germline, CDR1 is SNHLY and CDR2 is FYNNEI. Trimming cost V 6 bases and J 6 bases; bases outside gene matches: 6. The CDR3, as DNA: TGTGCCAGCAGCGCGACAGGGGAGGATGGCTACACCTTC. Translated, it gives CASSATGEDGYTF. The complete variable domain, with remaining parts taken from reference TRBV2 and TRBJ1-2, reads EPEVTQTPSHQVTQMGQEVILRCVPISNHLYFYWYRQILGQKVEFLVSFYNNEISEKSEIFDDQFSVERPDGSNFTLKIRSTKLEDSAMYFCASSATGEDGYTFGSGTRLTVV.

CDR3 nucleotides: TGTGCCAGTAGTCCCACCGCAGGGGGATGGAACACTGAAGCTTTCTTT. Encoded protein: CASSPTAGGWNTEAFF. V and J are TRBV19 and TRBJ1-1, with TRBD1 matching 7 bases. V shed 5 bases, J shed 1 base, and the junction held 10 bases outside the gene matches. The germline CDR1 and CDR2 sequences are LNHDA and SQIVND (reference sequence). This CDR3 has 16 residues. The full variable domain, its missing parts supplied by reference TRBV19 and TRBJ1-1, is DGGITQSPKYLFRKEGQNVTLSCEQNLNHDAMYWYRQDPGQGLRLIYYSQIVNDFQKGDIAEGYSVSREKKESFPLTVTSAQKNPTAFYLCASSPTAGGWNTEAFFGQGTRLTVV.

In this sample, this clone turned up once. The rearrangement joins TRBV2 to TRBJ2-4; 9 bases match TRBD2. This CDR3 spans 20 amino acids. Germline loops: CDR1 SNHLY, CDR2 FYNNEI. V was clipped by 0 bases and J by 0 bases; unmatched bases: 12. CDR3 amino acids: CASSEARGLAGAIAKNIQYF. In DNA form, the CDR3 reads TGTGCCAGCAGTGAAGCGCGGGGGTTAGCGGGGGCCATAGCCAAAAACATTCAGTACTTC.

The genes are TRBV28 and TRBJ1-6; 7 bases are a match to TRBD1. Germline V gives CDR1 MDHEN, CDR2 SYDVKM. The J segment lost 11 bases and the V segment lost 5 bases, leaving 15 bases of the junction unmatched. The CDR3 covers 16 residues. The CDR3 here is CASSGDRDGRKPPLHF. The CDR3, as DNA: TGTGCCAGCAGTGGAGACAGGGACGGCCGTAAACCACCCCTCCACTTT. The complete variable domain, with remaining parts taken from reference TRBV28 and TRBJ1-6, reads DVKVTQSSRYLVKRTGEKVFLECVQDMDHENMFWYRQDPGLGLRLIYFSYDVKMKEKGDIPEGYSVSREKKERFSLILESASTNQTSMYLCASSGDRDGRKPPLHFGNGTRLTVT.

The chain joins TRBV4-3 to TRBJ2-1, with 7 bases that match TRBD1. V trimming: 0 bases; J trimming: 9 bases; junction bases outside the gene matches: 8. The CDR3 runs to 15 residues. Looked up from germline, CDR1 is LGHNA and CDR2 is YSLEER. This CDR3 is CASSQDLDRWGEQFF. For the CDR3, the DNA is TGCGCCAGCAGCCAAGATTTGGACAGGTGGGGTGAGCAGTTCTTC.

V is TRBV7-8 and J is TRBJ1-5; a possible D gene is TRBD1 (6 bases). The CDR3 spans 13 residues. Trimming left V 5 bases short and J 4 bases short, with 9 bases between. The germline gives CDR1 SGHVS, CDR2 FQNEAQ. The CDR3 nucleotides are TGTGCCAGCAGCGGACAGCTAAATCAGCCCCAGCATTTT. Translating it yields CASSGQLNQPQHF.

The V call is TRBV5-1, the J call TRBJ1-3, with D possibly being TRBD1 (5 bases). CDR1 SGHRS and CDR2 YFSETQ come from the germline V gene. Trimming cost V 0 bases and J 1 base, with 8 bases left between them. CDR3 length: 15 residues. In nucleotides, the CDR3 is TGCGCCAGCAGCTTGGAGGCAGGGTCTGGAAACACCATATATTTT. Protein sequence: CASSLEAGSGNTIYF.

The sample holds a few counts of this clone. The chain links TRBV9 to TRBJ1-1; a weak D match, TRBD1 (6 bases). CDR1 SGDLS and CDR2 YYNGEE come from the germline V gene. V shed 7 bases and J shed 0 bases, with 13 bases lying between them. The CDR3 is 14 residues long. CDR3 nucleotide sequence: TGTGCCAGCGGCGGACAGACTTTGAACACTGAAGCTTTCTTT. Translating it yields CASGGQTLNTEAFF.

Points on this clone: One end of the junction varies from germline; a read error may be responsible. V and J are TRBV7-9 and TRBJ2-6; TRBD2 is a possible D gene (6 bases). Germline V gives CDR1 SEHNR, CDR2 FQNEAQ (reference sequence). The CDR3 is 14 residues long. CDR3 loop: CASSLAGGANGLTF. CDR3 bases: TGTGCCAGCAGCCTCGCTGGCGGGGCCAACGGCCTGACTTTC.

The J gene is TRBJ2-7, the V gene TRBV5-1; 8 nucleotides match TRBD1. The CDR3 sequence is 14 residues long. The germline V gene has CDR1 SGHRS and CDR2 YFSETQ. J lost 5 bases, V lost 4 bases, and 8 bases had no gene match. The CDR3 DNA sequence: TGCGCCAGCAGCACGGGACAGGTAAGCCACGAGCAGTACTTC. Amino acids: CASSTGQVSHEQYF.

This clone was seen more than once but under ten times. This sequence joins TRBV4-3 and TRBJ1-2, with D tentatively TRBD1 (6 bases). Germline-derived CDR1 and CDR2 are LGHNA and YSLEER. This CDR3 comprises 16 residues. V lost 0 bases and J 8 bases, leaving 19 bases between the germline ends. CDR3 DNA: TGCGCCAGCAGCCAAGAGCTATTGTCAGGGGCAGGGGGCTACACCTTC. Translated, it gives CASSQELLSGAGGYTF.

The CDR3 spells CASSHGSTEAFF. In nucleotides, the CDR3 is TGTGCCAGCAGCCACGGGAGCACTGAAGCTTTCTTT. The chain uses TRBV6-5 and TRBJ1-1; unclear D gene. The V gene lost 6 bases and the J gene lost 4 bases, with 9 bases spanning the gap. In germline, CDR1 is MNHEY, CDR2 SVGAGI. This CDR3 contains 12 residues.

The chain carries TRBV4-1 and TRBJ1-1; D might be TRBD1 (6 bases). The germline V and J ends were trimmed by 2 bases and 0 bases, with 13 bases remaining between them. Germline loops: CDR1 MGHRA, CDR2 YSYEKL. The CDR3 is made up of 16 amino acids. The CDR3 region is CASSQNHRAMNTEAFF. CDR3 nucleotide sequence: TGCGCCAGCAGCCAAAACCACAGGGCCATGAACACTGAAGCTTTCTTT.

The chain couples TRBV28 to TRBJ2-5; possibly TRBD1 for D (6 bases). The ends were cut back, 3 bases at V and 7 bases at J, with 18 bases in the middle. CDR1 is MDHEN and CDR2 is SYDVKM in the germline V gene. This CDR3 is 15 amino acids long. The CDR3 sequence is CASSLRARQVGTQYF. CDR3 nucleotides: TGTGCCAGCAGTTTGAGAGCCAGACAGGTGGGGACCCAGTACTTC.

Only one count was recorded for this clone. For the CDR3, the DNA is TGTGCCAGCAGTCCAGGCCAGGTGTCAGATACGCAGTATTTT. It yields the protein CASSPGQVSDTQYF. This chain joins TRBV2 and TRBJ2-3; no clear D. V was shortened by 5 bases and J by 4 bases, with 13 bases between the two germline ends. Per germline, CDR1 SNHLY and CDR2 FYNNEI. This CDR3 contains 14 residues. The full variable domain, in which reference TRBV2 and TRBJ2-3 provide the parts outside the CDR3, is EPEVTQTPSHQVTQMGQEVILRCVPISNHLYFYWYRQILGQKVEFLVSFYNNEISEKSEIFDDQFSVERPDGSNFTLKIRSTKLEDSAMYFCASSPGQVSDTQYFGPGTRLTVL.

The chain links TRBV19 to TRBJ1-1, with 10 bases matching TRBD1. Trimming at V came to 7 bases and at J to 3 bases, leaving 5 bases not matched to a gene. Germline V gene data show CDR1 as LNHDA and CDR2 as SQIVND (reference sequence). This CDR3 has 14 residues. The CDR3 coding sequence is TGTGCCAGTAACCCGACAGGGGGCTACACTGAAGCTTTCTTT. It encodes CASNPTGGYTEAFF.

Comment on this clone: The junction differs from germline at one of its ends, possibly a read error. The chain carries TRBV4-3 and TRBJ1-1; no reliable D call. The CDR3 has 13 residues. Germline-derived CDR1 and CDR2 are LGHNA and YSLEER. CDR3 sequence reads: CASSKETGTEAFF. The CDR3 DNA follows: TGCGCCAGCAGCAAAGAAACGGGCACTGAAGCTTTCTTT.

CDR3 region: CASSSGVGSETQYF. In DNA, the CDR3 is TGTGCCAGCAGCTCGGGGGTGGGATCCGAGACCCAGTACTTC. The V call is TRBV7-9, the J call TRBJ2-5; possible D gene TRBD2, 6 bases. This CDR3 is 14 amino acids long. V lost 4 bases and J 5 bases, leaving 14 bases between the germline ends. Germline V gives CDR1 SEHNR, CDR2 FQNEAQ (reference sequence). The whole variable domain, filled in from reference TRBV7-9 and TRBJ2-5, reads DTGVSQNPRHKITKRGQNVTFRCDPISEHNRLYWYRQTLGQGPEFLTYFQNEAQLEKSRLLSDRFSAERPKGSFSTLEIQRTEQGDSAMYLCASSSGVGSETQYFGPGTRLLVL.

J is TRBJ1-3 and V is TRBV7-9; D remains unclear. This CDR3 region has 16 residues. Between the trimmed V and J ends, which lost 2 bases and 1 base, there was a span of 12 bases. CDR1 is SEHNR, CDR2 FQNEAQ, per germline (reference sequence). The CDR3 DNA reads as TGTGCCAGCAGCTTAAGCGGGTCCGTTTCTGGAAACACCATATATTTT. Residues: CASSLSGSVSGNTIYF. The full variable domain, in which reference TRBV7-9 and TRBJ1-3 provide the parts outside the CDR3, is DTGVSQNPRHKITKRGQNVTFRCDPISEHNRLYWYRQTLGQGPEFLTYFQNEAQLEKSRLLSDRFSAERPKGSFSTLEIQRTEQGDSAMYLCASSLSGSVSGNTIYFGEGSWLTVV.

This chain uses TRBV5-4 with TRBJ1-2; 8 bases agree with TRBD1. Trimming took 4 bases from V and 4 from J; bases not matched to a gene: 6. This CDR3 has 14 amino acids. Germline assignment: CDR1 SGHNT and CDR2 YYREEE (reference sequence). CDR3 bases: TGTGCCAGCAGCCTAAGGACAGGGACCTATGGCTACACCTTC. Residues: CASSLRTGTYGYTF.

V gene TRBV28 combines with J gene TRBJ2-7, with TRBD2 matching 13 bases. The CDR3 loop spans 16 amino acids. Losses at the gene ends were 5 bases for V and 6 bases for J; bases not matched to a gene: 10. CDR1 and CDR2 from the germline V gene are MDHEN and SYDVKM. Here the CDR3 DNA reads TGTGCCAGCAGTCTCGGGACTAGCGGGGTAGAAGCCGAGCAGTACTTC. This translates into CASSLGTSGVEAEQYF.

Here the CDR3 reads CASSRTTQGATTYYEQYF. CDR3 nucleotides: TGTGCCAGCAGCCGTACCACACAAGGGGCGACAACCTACTACGAGCAGTACTTC. The chain uses TRBV5-5 and TRBJ2-7; D might be TRBD1 (5 bases). The CDR3 sequence is 18 residues long. Looked up from germline, CDR1 is SGHKS and CDR2 is YYEKEE (reference sequence). The V end lost 4 bases, the J end lost 3 bases, and 26 bases lay between the germline ends.